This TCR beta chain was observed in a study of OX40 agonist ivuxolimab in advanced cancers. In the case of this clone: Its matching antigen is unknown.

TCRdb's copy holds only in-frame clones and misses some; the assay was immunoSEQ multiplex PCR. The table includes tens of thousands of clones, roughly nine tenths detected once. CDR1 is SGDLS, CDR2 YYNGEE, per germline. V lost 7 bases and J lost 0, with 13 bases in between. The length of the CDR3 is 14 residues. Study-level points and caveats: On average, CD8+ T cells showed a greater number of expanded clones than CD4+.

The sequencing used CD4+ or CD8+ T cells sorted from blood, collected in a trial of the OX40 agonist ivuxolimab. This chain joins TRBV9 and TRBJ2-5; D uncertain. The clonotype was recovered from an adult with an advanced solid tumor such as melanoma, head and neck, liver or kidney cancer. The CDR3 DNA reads TGTGCCAGCGCCAAATTCTCAAACCAAGAGACCCAGTACTTC. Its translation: CASAKFSNQETQYF.